The text below deals with one T cell receptor (beta chain). The source of the sample is a study of technical replicates of blood from a handful of donors. Some clones are missing from TCRdb's copy, which holds only in-frame ones; the method was immunoSEQ multiplex PCR. This sample carries tens of thousands of clones, about 98% of them seen once, and the ten largest clones take more than 0.12%. The length of the CDR3 is 17 residues. The V and J ends lost 1 base and 0 bases, in that order; junction bases with no gene match: 6. CDR1 is GTSNPN and CDR2 is SVGIG in the germline V gene (reference sequence).

The specimen sequenced was T cells isolated from PBMCs. The V gene is TRBV30, the J gene TRBJ2-7; TRBD2 agrees at 13 bases. This sequence originates from a human donor in good health. CDR3 bases: TGTGCCTGGAGTGGCAAAACTAGCGGGGGGGCCTCCTACGAGCAGTACTTC. Residues: CAWSGKTSGGASYEQYF.